One and the same sample provided the 3 T cell receptor beta chains below, sequenced in a study of immune evolution from preneoplasia to lung adenocarcinoma. Some clones are missing from TCRdb's copy, which holds only in-frame ones; the method was immunoSEQ multiplex PCR. The sample has a few thousand clones, 84% seen once. Sequenced: FFPE lung adenocarcinoma in situ tissue. These receptors were taken from a person aged 60-79 years with lung adenocarcinoma.

The rearrangement uses TRBV30 and TRBJ1-2; 7 bases match TRBD1. The CDR3 totals 15 residues. The ends lost 2 bases at V and 0 bases at J; junction bases unmatched: 6. Germline lookup yields CDR1 GTSNPN and CDR2 SVGIG (reference sequence). CDR3 in DNA: TGTGCCTGGAGTCCAAGGACAGGAGCTAACTATGGCTACACCTTC. Its protein is CAWSPRTGANYGYTF. The full variable domain, with the rest looked up from reference TRBV30 and TRBJ1-2, is SQTIHQWPATLVQPVGSPLSLECTVEGTSNPNLYWYRQAAGRGLQLLFYSVGIGQISSEVPQNLSASRPQDRQFILSSKKLLLSDSGFYLCAWSPRTGANYGYTFGSGTRLTVV.

The rearrangement uses TRBV5-4 and TRBJ2-7; 9 bases fit TRBD1. Germline trimming cut 4 bases from V and 0 bases from J; bases unmatched to any gene: 11. The germline CDR1 and CDR2 sequences are SGHNT and YYREEE (reference sequence). The CDR3 contains 17 residues. CDR3 sequence: CASSLYGQGSLSYEQYF. The CDR3 DNA reads as TGTGCCAGCAGCCTCTACGGACAGGGGTCCCTCTCCTACGAGCAGTACTTC.

This rearrangement joins TRBV5-1 to TRBJ2-7; D might be TRBD1 (5 bases). The CDR3 sequence is 16 residues long. V was trimmed by 5 bases and J by 2 bases, leaving 20 bases between them. Germline CDR1 and CDR2: SGHRS and YFSETQ. DNA for the CDR3: TGCGCCAGCAGTAATAACCAGGGTACGTCGACCTACGAGCAGTACTTC. Its protein product is CASSNNQGTSTYEQYF.